One and the same sample provided the 3 T cell receptor beta chains below, sequenced in a study of T-cell reconstitution after alpha-beta-depleted transplantation in children. Using unique molecular identifiers, the investigators prepared the TCRbeta library. One entry per CDR3 protein results from TCRdb running MiXCR on the PCR reads. Among some 400,000 distinct CDR3 sequences, about a fifth were seen once, and the ten largest hold around 4%. Sequenced here: PBMCs from the stem cell graft donor, sampled from the stem cell graft. The origin of the receptors is a human donor who donated a stem cell graft to a child with acute myeloid leukemia.

The table lists this clonotype with many counts. This sequence joins TRBV6-1 and TRBJ2-3; 15 nucleotides agree with TRBD2. CDR3 length: 15 amino acids. The ends lost 8 bases at V and 6 bases at J; junction bases unmatched: 6. Looked up from germline, CDR1 is MNHNS and CDR2 is SASEGT. CDR3 nucleotides: TGTGCCAGCCAAACCGGACTAGCGGGAGGGGATACGCAGTATTTT. Its translation is CASQTGLAGGDTQYF.

This clonotype was seen more than once but under ten times. The rearrangement uses TRBV5-1 and TRBJ2-5, with TRBD1 as a possible D gene (6 bases). Germline V gene sequence: CDR1 SGHRS, CDR2 YFSETQ. The length of the CDR3 is 13 residues. Trimming cost V 4 bases and J 4 bases, with 11 bases left between them. The CDR3: CASSPDSRETQYF. The CDR3 DNA reads as TGCGCCAGCAGCCCGGACAGTCGAGAGACCCAGTACTTC.

V is TRBV20-1 and J is TRBJ2-3, with D tentatively TRBD2 (6 bases). Trimming stripped 6 bases from V and 2 bases from J, with 15 bases between. This CDR3 is 14 amino acids long. Germline V lookup: CDR1 DFQATT, CDR2 SNEGSKA (reference sequence). The CDR3 region is CSAGTVGLTDTQYF. CDR3 DNA: TGCAGTGCCGGGACTGTTGGCCTCACAGATACGCAGTATTTT.